This is a list of T cell receptor beta chains from one sample in a study of T-cell memory formation after mild COVID-19. A single record per CDR3 protein comes from TCRdb applying MiXCR to the 5' RACE reads. Here the sample spans around 510,000 distinct CDR3 sequences, about 22% being singletons. Sequenced material: PBMCs or a T cell subset sorted from them (not recorded which). These receptors originate from an adult woman who had mild COVID-19 (a few samples of this study predate the infection). Cell type and time point are not known. Each CDR3 is given with its conserved first and last residue. D genes are given only for firm matches. Some rows mark clone size as missing; the rest say once, few, many or name a class of expanded clone.

clone_size	v_call	d_call	j_call	cdr3_nt	cdr3_aa
many	TRBV5-5	TRBD1	TRBJ2-1	TGTGCCAGCAGCTTTGAGGGACAGGTCCCCAATGAGCAGTTCTTC	CASSFEGQVPNEQFF
few	TRBV3-1	-	TRBJ2-5	TGTGCCAGCAGCCAAGGGACGACAGGACATCCAGCTGAGACCCAGTACTTC	CASSQGTTGHPAETQYF
few	TRBV4-3	TRBD1	TRBJ1-6	TGCGCCAGCAGCCAAGATCGAGACAGGGCTAATTCACCCCTCCACTTT	CASSQDRDRANSPLHF
few	TRBV12-3/TRBV12-4	-	TRBJ2-1	TGTGCCGACTTAAAGGGGCCAGGGGTAAACAATGAGCAGTTCTTC	CADLKGPGVNNEQFF
few	TRBV20-1	TRBD2	TRBJ2-7	TGCAGTGCTAGGAGACTAGCGGGAGAAGGCCACGAGCAGTACTTC	CSARRLAGEGHEQYF
-	TRBV27	-	TRBJ2-6	TGTGCCAGCAGTACGTGGATCTCTGGGGCCAACGTCCTGACTTTC	CASSTWISGANVLTF
-	TRBV12-3/TRBV12-4	TRBD2	TRBJ2-3	TGTGCCAGCAGTAGGGCGGGAGGCCGCGCGGATACGCAGTATTTT	CASSRAGGRADTQYF
few	TRBV27	TRBD1	TRBJ2-7	TGTGCCAGCAGTACACAGGGGGCTGGGGAGCAGTACTTC	CASSTQGAGEQYF
-	TRBV7-6	-	TRBJ2-2	TGTGCCAGCAGCTTAACGATCGGTTTCGGGGAGCTGTTTTTT	CASSLTIGFGELFF
-	TRBV7-2	-	TRBJ1-2	TGTGCCAGCAGCTTAGCGCGGGGAACGAACTATGGCTACACCTTC	CASSLARGTNYGYTF
-	TRBV2	-	TRBJ2-1	TGTGCCAGCAGTGTCTATGAGGGGGGAGCGAATGAGCAGTTCTTC	CASSVYEGGANEQFF
-	TRBV7-8	-	TRBJ2-1	TGTGCCAGCAGCTTACTAGGGAGGATGAGCTCCTACAATGAGCAGTTCTTC	CASSLLGRMSSYNEQFF
few	TRBV30	TRBD2	TRBJ2-7	TGTGCCTGGAGTGTACGGGAGGCAGGGAAACTTTACGAGCAGTACTTC	CAWSVREAGKLYEQYF
few	TRBV10-3	-	TRBJ2-1	TGTGCCATCAGTGATGAACTAGCCCAAAATGAGCAGTTCTTC	CAISDELAQNEQFF
few	TRBV6-5	TRBD2	TRBJ2-7	TGTGCCACCGGGCGGGGGGGAGGCTACGAGCAGTACTTC	CATGRGGGYEQYF
few	TRBV20-1	-	TRBJ1-1	TGCAGTGCGAGGGGGACCATGAACACTGAAGCTTTCTTT	CSARGTMNTEAFF
-	TRBV7-9	-	TRBJ2-2	TGTGCCAGGGGGACCCGAGGGGCCGGGGAGCTGTTTTTT	CARGTRGAGELFF
-	TRBV20-1	-	TRBJ2-7	TGCAGTGCGAGTTACGGGCAGGGGTCTACCTACGAGCAGTACTTC	CSASYGQGSTYEQYF
few	TRBV5-5	TRBD1	TRBJ1-1	TGTGCCAGCAGCTTTTCATTACAGGGGGCACGGGACACTGAAGCTTTCTTT	CASSFSLQGARDTEAFF
few	TRBV12-3/TRBV12-4	TRBD1	TRBJ2-3	TGTGCCAGCAAGACAGGGGGGGTAGATACGCAGTATTTT	CASKTGGVDTQYF
-	TRBV12-3/TRBV12-4	-	TRBJ1-1	TGTGCCAGCACTGCTGCTGGGACGGAGAACACTGAAGCTTTCTTT	CASTAAGTENTEAFF
-	TRBV4-2	TRBD2	TRBJ2-3	TGTGCCAGCAGCCAAGACCTGTCTAGCGGGAGCACAGATACGCAGTATTTT	CASSQDLSSGSTDTQYF
few	TRBV7-9	-	TRBJ1-6	TGTGCCAGCAGCCTCATCGGGACTGCGGGTTCACCCCTCCACTTT	CASSLIGTAGSPLHF
few	TRBV9	TRBD2	TRBJ2-7	TGTGCCAGCAGCGTAGGGGGGACTAGCGCCTACGAGCAGTACTTC	CASSVGGTSAYEQYF
-	TRBV7-2	TRBD2	TRBJ2-2	TGTGCCAGCAGCCTCACTAGCGCGAGGCCTGGCGGGGAGCTGTTTTTT	CASSLTSARPGGELFF
few	TRBV6-5	TRBD1	TRBJ2-5	TGTGCCAGCAGTTACCAGCGACAGGGGGAGACCCAGTACTTC	CASSYQRQGETQYF
-	TRBV5-1	-	TRBJ2-1	TGCGCCAGCAGCCCGCGGAGGGGGAAAGGCAATGAGCAGTTCTTC	CASSPRRGKGNEQFF
few	TRBV28	-	TRBJ2-7	TGTGCCAGCAGCCCCCGGAACCCCTACGAGCAGTACTTC	CASSPRNPYEQYF
few	TRBV5-1	TRBD1	TRBJ1-4	TGCGCCAGCAGCCCGGGACAGGAACATGAAAAACTGTTTTTT	CASSPGQEHEKLFF
once	TRBV4-1	TRBD1	TRBJ1-2	TGCGCCAGCAGCATAGACAGGGCCGGGATGACTTACACCTTC	CASSIDRAGMTYTF
few	TRBV11-2	TRBD1	TRBJ1-2	TGTGCCAGCAGCTTAAGCCCTCTGACAGGGACATACTATGGCTACACCTTC	CASSLSPLTGTYYGYTF
few	TRBV12-3/TRBV12-4	-	TRBJ1-1	TGTGCCAGCAGTTTTAAGGGGTGGGATACTGAAGCTTTCTTT	CASSFKGWDTEAFF
many	TRBV29-1	-	TRBJ2-7	TGCAGCGTCGAGGTTAGGGGTAAATACGAGCAGTACTTC	CSVEVRGKYEQYF
-	TRBV20-1	-	TRBJ2-7	TGCAGTGCTAGAGATCTACCGGAGGAGCAGTACTTC	CSARDLPEEQYF
-	TRBV15	TRBD2	TRBJ2-3	TGTGCCACCAGCAGAGGGCCGACTAGCGGCACAGATACGCAGTATTTT	CATSRGPTSGTDTQYF
few	TRBV20-1	-	TRBJ2-3	TGCAGTGGTACAAGCCGGAGGGGGTTCACAGATACGCAGTATTTT	CSGTSRRGFTDTQYF
-	TRBV7-9	-	TRBJ1-1	TGTGCCAGCAGCCGCGTCCCGGCTTTCTTT	CASSRVPAFF
-	TRBV5-1	-	TRBJ2-1	TGCGCCAGCAGCTTAGGGGACCTGCCCGGATTAGAGCAGTTCTTC	CASSLGDLPGLEQFF
few	TRBV19	TRBD1	TRBJ2-1	TGTGCCAGTAGTATAGTACCTCGGACAGGGTACAATGAGCAGTTCTTC	CASSIVPRTGYNEQFF
-	TRBV6-5	-	TRBJ1-1	TGTGCCAGCAGTTACTCGACGGGATTCGAAGCTTTCTTT	CASSYSTGFEAFF
few	TRBV29-1	TRBD1	TRBJ1-1	TGCAGCGGGACCGGGACAGGGGACACTGAAGCTTTCTTT	CSGTGTGDTEAFF
many	TRBV7-2	TRBD2	TRBJ2-1	TGTGCCAGCAGCTTAGATCTAGCGGAGGGTGTGGGGCAGTTCTTC	CASSLDLAEGVGQFF
few	TRBV12-3/TRBV12-4	-	TRBJ1-1	TGTGCCAGCAGTTTAGGGCCCTTCGGGGGTGGGACTGAAGCTTTCTTT	CASSLGPFGGGTEAFF
-	TRBV5-5	-	TRBJ1-1	TGTGCCAGCAGCTTGAGGGAGGGGATGAACACTGAAGCTTTCTTT	CASSLREGMNTEAFF
-	TRBV7-9	-	TRBJ1-2	TGTGCCAGCAGCTGGACAGTTCCCGATGGCTACACCTTC	CASSWTVPDGYTF
-	TRBV12-3/TRBV12-4	-	TRBJ2-6	TGTGCCAGCAGTTCAGGGCCTGGGGCCAACGTCCTGACTTTC	CASSSGPGANVLTF
few	TRBV3-1	-	TRBJ2-7	TGTGCCAGCAGCCGGAAGCAGGGGATCGGGGAGCAGTACTTC	CASSRKQGIGEQYF
-	TRBV7-2	TRBD2	TRBJ2-7	TGTGCCAGCAGCTTTCTTGGCGGGAGGGCCGACGAGCAGTACTTC	CASSFLGGRADEQYF
few	TRBV7-9	-	TRBJ1-1	TGTGCCAGCAGCTTAGAACAGACGAACACTGAAGCTTTCTTT	CASSLEQTNTEAFF
few	TRBV12-3/TRBV12-4	-	TRBJ2-5	TGTGCCAGCAGTACCGGGACTCAGTACCAAGAGACCCAGTACTTC	CASSTGTQYQETQYF
-	TRBV24-1	-	TRBJ2-7	TGTGCCACCAGTGCCTCCCTAGGGGGGCCGGACGAGCAGTACTTC	CATSASLGGPDEQYF
-	TRBV5-4	TRBD2	TRBJ2-3	TGTGCCAGCAGCTCGGGAGCGGGGGGCTCCACAGATACGCAGTATTTT	CASSSGAGGSTDTQYF
few	TRBV12-3/TRBV12-4	-	TRBJ2-7	TGTGCCAGCACCAACAGGGACCCATATTACGAGCAGTACTTC	CASTNRDPYYEQYF
few	TRBV7-3	TRBD2	TRBJ2-1	TGTGCCAGCAGCGGAGGGAGGGAAGACAATGAGCAGTTCTTC	CASSGGREDNEQFF
few	TRBV6-2/TRBV6-3	-	TRBJ1-1	TGTGCCAGCAGTTACGGGGCTATGAACACTGAAGCTTTCTTT	CASSYGAMNTEAFF
-	TRBV7-2	-	TRBJ1-3	TGTGCCAGCAGCATCACAGAAGTCTCTGGAAACACCATATATTTT	CASSITEVSGNTIYF
-	TRBV7-9	-	TRBJ2-7	TGTGCCAGCAGCTTCAGTCTAGGCGAGCAGTACTTC	CASSFSLGEQYF
-	TRBV20-1	-	TRBJ2-5	TGCAGTGCTAGGTCCCAGGTCCAAGAGACCCAGTACTTC	CSARSQVQETQYF
few	TRBV12-3/TRBV12-4	-	TRBJ2-7	TGTGCCAGCAGTCCCCATGGGGGAACCTACGAGCAGTACTTC	CASSPHGGTYEQYF
-	TRBV24-1	TRBD2	TRBJ2-5	TGTGCCACCAGTGATTCAAGGACTAGCCAAGAGACCCAGTACTTC	CATSDSRTSQETQYF